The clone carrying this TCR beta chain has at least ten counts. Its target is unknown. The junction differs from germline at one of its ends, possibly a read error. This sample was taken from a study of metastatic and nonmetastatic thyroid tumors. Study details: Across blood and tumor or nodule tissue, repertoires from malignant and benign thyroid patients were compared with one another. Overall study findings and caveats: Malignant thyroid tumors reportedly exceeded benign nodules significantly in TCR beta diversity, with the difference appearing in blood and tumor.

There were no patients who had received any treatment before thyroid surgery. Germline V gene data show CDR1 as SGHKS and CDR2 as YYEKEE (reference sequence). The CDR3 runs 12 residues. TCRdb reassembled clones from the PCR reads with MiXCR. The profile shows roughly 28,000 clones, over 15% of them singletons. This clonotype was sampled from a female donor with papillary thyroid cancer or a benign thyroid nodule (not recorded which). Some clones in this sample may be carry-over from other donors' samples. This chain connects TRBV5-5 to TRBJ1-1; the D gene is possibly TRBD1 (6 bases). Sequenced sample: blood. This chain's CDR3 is CASSHGGQLALF. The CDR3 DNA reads TGTGCCAGCAGCCATGGTGGACAGTTAGCTCTCTTT.